The following is a TCR beta chain sequence with its context. This sample was included in a study of blood T cell repertoires in COVID-19. Across the study: The United States, Italy and Spain supplied acute and convalescent COVID-19 samples. Sample material is recorded as cDNA or gDNA derived from T cells, B-cell-depleted T cells, or PBMCs.

In the original analysis: Quantification of nucleated cells was approximated via reference gene primer amplification. Libraries were prepared by immunoSEQ multiplex PCR; TCRdb keeps only in-frame clonotypes and omits some of them. The V and J calls and clone size were taken over from that table, and D and trimming were inferred from the DNA. The table shows 150,000 to 200,000 clones, with just under 85% occurring only once. V lost 3 bases to trimming and J lost 2 bases, with 10 bases between them. Germline V lookup: CDR1 MGHRA, CDR2 YSYEKL. The CDR3 is made up of 14 amino acids. The sequencing input was peripheral blood. The chain recombines TRBV4-1 with TRBJ1-2; a possible D gene is TRBD1 (6 bases). The receptor was isolated from a woman older than 75 with acute or convalescent COVID-19. For the CDR3, the DNA is TGCGCCAGCAGCCAGGAGGACAGAAACTATGGCTACACCTTC. Translating it yields CASSQEDRNYGYTF.